This TCR beta chain was obtained from a study of response to subunit inactivated influenza vaccine. Study-wide results and limits: With each seasonal influenza vaccination, the authors suggested, few new T cells are recruited.

CDR3 length: 15 amino acids. Germline CDR1 reads MDHEN; CDR2 reads SYDVKM. V trimming: 4 bases; J trimming: 5 bases; junction bases outside the gene matches: 10. As to this clonotype: Its antigen is as yet unknown.

TCRdb itself ran the RT-PCR reads through MiXCR, one entry per CDR3 protein. The table records roughly 700,000 distinct CDR3 sequences, about 15% of them present only once. Material: PBMCs from blood, obtained roughly 2 weeks before vaccination. The clonotype was recovered from a man aged 45-65 years who received an inactivated influenza vaccine. The genes are TRBV28 and TRBJ1-2; 7 nucleotides align to TRBD1. The CDR3 nucleotides read TGTGCCAGCAGTTCATCCGGGACAGACCAATATGGCTACACCTTC. Residues: CASSSSGTDQYGYTF.